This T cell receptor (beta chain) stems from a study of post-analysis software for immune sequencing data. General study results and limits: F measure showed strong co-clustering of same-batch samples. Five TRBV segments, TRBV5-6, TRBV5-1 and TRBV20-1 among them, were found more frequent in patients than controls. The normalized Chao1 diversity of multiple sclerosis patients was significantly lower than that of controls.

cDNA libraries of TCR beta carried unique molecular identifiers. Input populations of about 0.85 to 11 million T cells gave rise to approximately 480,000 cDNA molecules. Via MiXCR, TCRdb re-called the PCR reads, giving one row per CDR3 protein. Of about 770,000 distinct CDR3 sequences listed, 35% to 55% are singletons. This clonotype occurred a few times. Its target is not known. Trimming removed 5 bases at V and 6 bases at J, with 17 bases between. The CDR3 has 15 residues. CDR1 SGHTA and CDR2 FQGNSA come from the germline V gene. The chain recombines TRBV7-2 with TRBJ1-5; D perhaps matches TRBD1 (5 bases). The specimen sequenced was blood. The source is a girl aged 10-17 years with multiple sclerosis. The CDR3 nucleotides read TGTGCCAGCAGCCCCCTAATTGGGGGAGGTCAGCCCCAGCATTTT. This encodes CASSPLIGGGQPQHF.